The 23 T cell receptor beta chains listed next were all sequenced from one sample in a study of blood T cell repertoires in COVID-19. Produced via immunoSEQ multiplex PCR; TCRdb's table is partial and in-frame only. The sample records about 150,000 clones, around 85% being singletons. Sequenced sample: peripheral blood. The receptors come from a man aged 55 to 69 with COVID-19, enrolled during active disease.

This sequence joins TRBV10-3 and TRBJ2-7; maybe TRBD2 (5 bases). V lost 2 bases and J 7 bases, leaving 12 bases between the germline ends. The CDR3 covers 13 residues. Germline assignment: CDR1 ENHRY and CDR2 SYGVKD. CDR3 sequence (DNA): TGTGCCATCAGTGAGGAGGAGGCGGGTGAGCAGTACTTC. Encoded protein: CAISEEEAGEQYF.

Notes on this clone: Other DNA sequences in this sample translate to the same CDR3. The chain is built from TRBV18 and TRBJ2-5; D might be TRBD2 (5 bases). The CDR3 runs 13 residues. The germline gives CDR1 KGHSH, CDR2 LQKENI. Trimming removed 2 bases from V and 5 bases from J, with 9 bases in between. CDR3 nucleotides: TGTGCCAGCTCACCAGGACTCGCGGAGACCCAGTACTTC. It is translated as CASSPGLAETQYF.

The rearrangement links TRBV30 to TRBJ2-1; D may be TRBD2 (5 bases). CDR1 is GTSNPN, CDR2 SVGIG, per germline (reference sequence). The length of the CDR3 is 12 residues. Trimming cost V 4 bases and J 9 bases, with 13 bases left between them. The CDR3 here is CAWNSLGSEQFF. DNA of the CDR3: TGTGCCTGGAATAGCCTGGGGAGTGAGCAGTTCTTC.

This clone came up a few times. This chain joins TRBV7-6 and TRBJ1-5; 8 nucleotides match TRBD1. V dropped 5 bases and J dropped 1; count of bases not matched to a gene: 7. Germline V lookup: CDR1 SGHVS, CDR2 FNYEAQ. CDR3 size: 16 residues. CDR3 protein: CASSRTGGASNQPQHF. The CDR3 nucleotides are TGTGCCAGCAGCCGAACAGGGGGGGCGAGCAATCAGCCCCAGCATTTT.

The genes are TRBV7-2 and TRBJ2-3; 9 bases fit TRBD2. With 0 bases clipped from V and 2 bases from J, the junction kept 3 bases outside the gene matches. The CDR3 runs to 16 residues. Germline CDR1 reads SGHTA; CDR2 reads FQGNSA. As DNA, the CDR3 is TGTGCCAGCAGCTTAGCGCCTAGCGGGGTCACAGATACGCAGTATTTT. Its translation is CASSLAPSGVTDTQYF.

The J gene is TRBJ2-3, the V gene TRBV20-1, with D tentatively TRBD1 (6 bases). V lost 3 bases to trimming and J lost 0 bases, with 10 bases between them. Germline assignment: CDR1 DFQATT and CDR2 SNEGSKA (reference sequence). This CDR3 has 14 residues. In nucleotides, the CDR3 is TGCAGTGCTAGTAAAGGGGGTAGCACAGATACGCAGTATTTT. Its protein is CSASKGGSTDTQYF.

The rearrangement links TRBV6-4 to TRBJ1-1, with a possible D match to TRBD1 (6 bases). CDR3 size: 14 residues. V was cut by 5 bases and J by 1 base, with 11 bases left in between. The germline V gene encodes CDR1 MRHNA and CDR2 SNTAGT. DNA of the CDR3: TGTGCCAGCAGTAGACAGGCCGGGAACACTGAAGCTTTCTTT. Translating it yields CASSRQAGNTEAFF.

V and J are TRBV5-8 and TRBJ1-6, with D maybe TRBD1 (5 bases). V shed 0 bases and J shed 12 bases, with 16 bases lying between them. Germline V CDR1 and CDR2: SGHTS, YDEGEE. The CDR3 totals 15 residues. CDR3 residues: CASSLGGQGLIPLHF. DNA for the CDR3: TGTGCCAGCAGCTTGGGTGGCCAGGGTCTTATACCCCTCCACTTT.

The chain employs TRBV3-1 (or the pseudogene TRBV3-2) and TRBJ2-3; 12 bases fit TRBD2. The CDR3 has 15 amino acids. V lost 9 bases and J lost 2; bases outside the gene matches: 6. CDR1 and CDR2 from the germline V gene are LGHDT and YNNKEL (reference sequence). The CDR3 sequence: CASSGLAGITDTQYF. DNA of the CDR3: TGTGCCAGTTCTGGACTAGCGGGGATCACAGATACGCAGTATTTT.

This chain connects TRBV5-1 to TRBJ1-5, with 7 bases lining up with TRBD1. This CDR3 has 13 residues. Germline V gives CDR1 SGHRS, CDR2 YFSETQ. Trimming at V came to 4 bases and at J to 6 bases, leaving 4 bases not matched to a gene. The DNA of the CDR3 is TGCGCCAGCAGCAAGGGGGCTGGTCAGCCCCAGCATTTT. Amino acid sequence: CASSKGAGQPQHF.

The chain has TRBV3-1 (or the pseudogene TRBV3-2) and TRBJ2-6; D is unclear. CDR3 length: 14 residues. Trimming left V 4 bases short and J 4 bases short, with 8 bases between. CDR1 is LGHDT, CDR2 YNNKEL, per germline (reference sequence). As DNA, the CDR3 is TGTGCCAGCAGCCCCGTTTTAGGGGCCAACGTCCTGACTTTC. It is translated as CASSPVLGANVLTF.

V usage is TRBV30 and J usage is TRBJ2-7, with TRBD1 identical over 10 bases. Germline CDR1 and CDR2: GTSNPN and SVGIG (reference sequence). J gave up 3 bases and V 5 bases, and 7 bases lay outside the gene matches. The CDR3 is 14 amino acids. CDR3 protein: CAWGGTGVGYEQYF. The CDR3 bases are TGTGCCTGGGGCGGGACAGGGGTAGGCTACGAGCAGTACTTC.

The CDR3 bases are TGTGCCAGCAGCTTAGCTTCAGGGCGGGAGACCCAGTACTTC. It yields the protein CASSLASGRETQYF. This chain uses TRBV7-9 with TRBJ2-5, with D tentatively TRBD1 (5 bases). The CDR3 runs 14 residues. V lost 0 bases and J lost 5, with 10 bases in between. The germline V gene has CDR1 SEHNR and CDR2 FQNEAQ (reference sequence).

The chain joins TRBV27 to TRBJ2-2; 9 bases map to TRBD2. Trimming at V came to 5 bases and at J to 8 bases, leaving 12 bases not matched to a gene. Looked up from germline, CDR1 is MNHEY and CDR2 is SMNVEV (reference sequence). This CDR3 spans 16 amino acids. CDR3 amino acids: CASSPQKTSGGGELFF. DNA of the CDR3: TGTGCCAGCAGTCCCCAGAAGACTAGCGGAGGGGGGGAGCTGTTTTTT.

The gene calls are TRBV2 and TRBJ2-1; 7 nucleotides align to TRBD1. After removal of 8 bases from V and 7 bases from J, the junction contained 8 bases not matched to a gene. This CDR3 has 13 amino acids. Germline V gives CDR1 SNHLY, CDR2 FYNNEI. The CDR3 reads CASRQGRGNEQFF. Here the CDR3 DNA reads TGTGCCAGCCGACAGGGAAGAGGGAATGAGCAGTTCTTC.

The chain joins TRBV15 to TRBJ1-3, with a tentative D call TRBD1 (6 bases). This CDR3 has 16 amino acids. Trimming left V 6 bases short and J 3 bases short, with 18 bases between. The germline V gene encodes CDR1 LNHNV and CDR2 YYDKDF (reference sequence). The CDR3: CATRVDIGTSGNTIYF. The DNA for the CDR3 is TGTGCCACCAGAGTGGACATCGGGACAAGTGGAAACACCATATATTTT.

This rearrangement joins TRBV27 to TRBJ2-7; 8 positions match TRBD1. V gave up 5 bases and J gave up 3 bases; unmatched junction bases: 6. CDR1 and CDR2 (germline): MNHEY, SMNVEV (reference sequence). CDR3 length equals 14 residues. CDR3 sequence reads: CASSPGTGNYEQYF. The CDR3 DNA is TGTGCCAGCAGTCCGGGGACAGGAAACTACGAGCAGTACTTC.

The CDR3 spells CARTSGGVGRYEQYF. The CDR3 nucleotides are TGTGCCAGGACTAGCGGGGGGGTCGGTCGTTACGAGCAGTACTTC. The chain carries TRBV28 and TRBJ2-7, with 14 positions matching TRBD2. The CDR3 runs to 15 residues. J gave up 4 bases and V 9 bases, and 8 bases lay outside the gene matches. Germline assignment: CDR1 MDHEN and CDR2 SYDVKM.

The V and J genes are TRBV6-5 and TRBJ1-1, with 7 bases aligning to TRBD1. CDR3 length: 14 residues. Germline CDR1 is MNHEY and CDR2 is SVGAGI. Trimming at V came to 3 bases and at J to 4 bases, leaving 5 bases not matched to a gene. The CDR3 loop reads CASSYLGGTTEAFF. CDR3 DNA: TGTGCCAGCAGTTATCTAGGGGGCACCACTGAAGCTTTCTTT.

J is TRBJ1-6 and V is TRBV7-2; D unclear. This CDR3 comprises 18 residues. The V gene lost 2 bases and the J gene lost 1 base, with 15 bases spanning the gap. Germline V gene sequence: CDR1 SGHTA, CDR2 FQGNSA. The CDR3 DNA reads as TGTGCCAGCAGCTTAATTTCCGGCAGGAATTCCTATAATTCACCCCTCCACTTT. Amino acid sequence: CASSLISGRNSYNSPLHF.

The chain uses TRBV5-1 and TRBJ1-2; 7 bases agree with TRBD1. Germline-derived CDR1 and CDR2 are SGHRS and YFSETQ. V trimming: 4 bases; J trimming: 5 bases; junction bases outside the gene matches: 11. The CDR3 extends over 15 amino acids. CDR3 region: CASSPSDRVGYGYTF. In DNA, the CDR3 is TGCGCCAGCAGCCCCAGTGACAGGGTCGGATATGGCTACACCTTC.

V and J are TRBV11-3 and TRBJ2-1, with 8 bases aligning to TRBD2. V gave up 5 bases and J gave up 0 bases; unmatched junction bases: 3. CDR1 SGHNT and CDR2 YENEEA come from the germline V gene. The CDR3 has 15 residues. This chain's CDR3 is CASSPGGASYNEQFF. CDR3 coding DNA: TGTGCCAGCAGCCCCGGGGGGGCCTCCTACAATGAGCAGTTCTTC.

The rearrangement links TRBV10-3 to TRBJ2-2; 9 bases agree with TRBD1. Losses at the gene ends were 5 bases for V and 9 bases for J; bases not matched to a gene: 7. The germline CDR1 and CDR2 sequences are ENHRY and SYGVKD. The CDR3 length is 14 residues. The CDR3 bases are TGTGCCATCAGTCGGGACAGGGATGGCCGGGAGCTGTTTTTT. Its translation is CAISRDRDGRELFF.